A selection of T cell receptor beta chains follows, all from one sample in a study of blood T cell repertoires in COVID-19. Some clones are missing from TCRdb's copy, which holds only in-frame ones; the method was immunoSEQ multiplex PCR. This sample has fewer than 350,000 clones, with 80% to 90% found just once. Sequencing used peripheral blood. These receptor sequences come from a woman in her 30s with COVID-19, enrolled during active disease. Both conserved end residues are part of each CDR3. A D gene is named only where the DNA matches it firmly. Only some rows state a clone size, as once, few, many or a class for expanded clones.

abundance: NA
j_gene: TRBJ1-2
d_gene: NA
v_gene: TRBV11-2
CDR3nt: TGTGCCAGCAGCTCGGACAGATGGGATGGCTACACCTTC
CDR3aa: CASSSDRWDGYTF

abundance: NA
j_gene: TRBJ2-1
d_gene: NA
v_gene: TRBV6-5
CDR3nt: TGTGCCAGCAGTTCAACGGTGGATGAGCAGTTCTTC
CDR3aa: CASSSTVDEQFF

abundance: NA
j_gene: TRBJ2-7
d_gene: NA
v_gene: TRBV27
CDR3nt: TGTGCCAGCAGTTTATCGGGCGGGTTGGGAGTTTACGAGCAGTACTTC
CDR3aa: CASSLSGGLGVYEQYF

abundance: NA
j_gene: TRBJ2-7
d_gene: NA
v_gene: TRBV12-3/TRBV12-4
CDR3nt: TGTGCCAGCAGTTTAGCGGGGCCAAACGAGCAGTACTTC
CDR3aa: CASSLAGPNEQYF

abundance: NA
j_gene: TRBJ2-3
d_gene: NA
v_gene: TRBV9
CDR3nt: TGTGCCAGCAGCCCAGGGATAGGGTATACAGATACGCAGTATTTT
CDR3aa: CASSPGIGYTDTQYF

abundance: NA
j_gene: TRBJ2-1
d_gene: TRBD2
v_gene: TRBV28
CDR3nt: TGTGCCAGCAGCACGATCGGGCGGGGGAAGAGTGAGCAGTTCTTC
CDR3aa: CASSTIGRGKSEQFF

abundance: NA
j_gene: TRBJ2-5
d_gene: NA
v_gene: TRBV28
CDR3nt: TGTGCCAGCAGTTCGTCCCTCCAAGAGACCCAGTACTTC
CDR3aa: CASSSSLQETQYF

abundance: NA
j_gene: TRBJ2-7
d_gene: NA
v_gene: TRBV27
CDR3nt: TGTGCCAGCAGTCCCAACCCAGGGGTCTACGAGCAGTACTTC
CDR3aa: CASSPNPGVYEQYF

abundance: NA
j_gene: TRBJ2-1
d_gene: NA
v_gene: TRBV5-1
CDR3nt: TGCGCCAGCAGCCTCATCGGGGGTGAGCAGTTCTTC
CDR3aa: CASSLIGGEQFF

abundance: few
j_gene: TRBJ1-5
d_gene: NA
v_gene: TRBV12-3/TRBV12-4
CDR3nt: TGTTCCGGGGATAGCAATCAGCCCCAGCATTTT
CDR3aa: CSGDSNQPQHF

abundance: few
j_gene: TRBJ1-5
d_gene: NA
v_gene: TRBV29-1
CDR3nt: TGCAGCGTGGCGCAGGGCAATCAGCCCCAGCATTTT
CDR3aa: CSVAQGNQPQHF

abundance: NA
j_gene: TRBJ2-3
d_gene: NA
v_gene: TRBV28
CDR3nt: TGTGCCACCCAGGGTGGTACGCAGTATTTT
CDR3aa: CATQGGTQYF

abundance: NA
j_gene: TRBJ1-1
d_gene: NA
v_gene: TRBV12-3/TRBV12-4
CDR3nt: TGTGCCAGCAGATACCCCCTCGAGGCTGAAGCTTTCTTT
CDR3aa: CASRYPLEAEAFF

abundance: NA
j_gene: TRBJ2-7
d_gene: NA
v_gene: TRBV5-1
CDR3nt: TGCGCCAGCAGCTTTTCGGACAGCTACGAGCAGTACTTC
CDR3aa: CASSFSDSYEQYF

abundance: NA
j_gene: TRBJ2-1
d_gene: NA
v_gene: TRBV9
CDR3nt: TGTGCCAGCAGCGTAGCGGTGAGTGGTGAGCAGTTCTTC
CDR3aa: CASSVAVSGEQFF

abundance: NA
j_gene: TRBJ2-5
d_gene: TRBD1
v_gene: TRBV18
CDR3nt: TGTGCCAGCTCACCAAACAGGGGCGGAGAGACCCAGTACTTC
CDR3aa: CASSPNRGGETQYF

abundance: NA
j_gene: TRBJ1-1
d_gene: NA
v_gene: TRBV5-4
CDR3nt: TGTGCCAGCAGCTTGGTCCGGGAAGTACCATTAACTGAAGCTTTCTTT
CDR3aa: CASSLVREVPLTEAFF

abundance: once
j_gene: TRBJ2-7
d_gene: NA
v_gene: TRBV7-6
CDR3nt: TGTGCCAGCAGGGAGAACAGACTAAAATCCTACGAGCAGTACTTC
CDR3aa: CASRENRLKSYEQYF